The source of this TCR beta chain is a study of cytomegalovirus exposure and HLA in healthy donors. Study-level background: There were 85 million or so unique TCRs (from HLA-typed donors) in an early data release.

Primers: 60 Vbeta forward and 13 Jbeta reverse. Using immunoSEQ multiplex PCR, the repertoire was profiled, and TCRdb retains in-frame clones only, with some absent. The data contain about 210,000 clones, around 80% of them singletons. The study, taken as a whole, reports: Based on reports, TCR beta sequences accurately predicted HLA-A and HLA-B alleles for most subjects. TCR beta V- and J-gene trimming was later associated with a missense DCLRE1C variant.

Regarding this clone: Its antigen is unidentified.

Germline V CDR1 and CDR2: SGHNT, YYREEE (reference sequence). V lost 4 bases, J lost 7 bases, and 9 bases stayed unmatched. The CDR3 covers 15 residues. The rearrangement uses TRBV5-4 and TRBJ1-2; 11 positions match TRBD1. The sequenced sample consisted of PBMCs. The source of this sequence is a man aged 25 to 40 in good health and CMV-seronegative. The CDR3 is CASSLSWTGGGGYTF. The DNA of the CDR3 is TGTGCCAGCAGCCTCTCTTGGACAGGGGGCGGTGGCTACACCTTC.